This T cell receptor (beta chain) emerged from a study of blood T cell repertoires in COVID-19. Profiling relied on immunoSEQ multiplex PCR, and the TCRdb table lists in-frame clones only, not all of them. The sample holds 95,000 to 150,000 clones, around four fifths seen once. The junction had 6 bases not matched to a gene; V was cut back by 5 bases and J by 4 bases. This CDR3 has 15 amino acids. Germline V gene sequence: CDR1 SGHTA, CDR2 FQGNSA. Sequences were obtained from peripheral blood. The J gene is TRBJ2-2, the V gene TRBV7-2, with 8 positions matching TRBD1. The clonotype originates from a man in his fifties or sixties with active or convalescent COVID-19. The CDR3 DNA is TGTGCCAGCAGCCCTCAGGGGGCGGGCACCGGGGAGCTGTTTTTT. Translated: CASSPQGAGTGELFF.